The 13 T cell receptor beta chains below were found in one sample sequenced in a study of blood T cells in healthy people across ages. A second about 6 to 12 cycle PCR used barcoded and J-beta primers. MiXCR was run by TCRdb on the 5' RACE reads, yielding one entry per CDR3 protein. The sample contains approximately 600,000 distinct CDR3 sequences, roughly three fifths of which appear only once. The specimen was blood. The receptors here all came from a man in his sixties in good health.

V usage is TRBV10-3 and J usage is TRBJ1-1, with a tentative D call TRBD1 (6 bases). V was trimmed by 4 bases and J by 4 bases, leaving 16 bases between them. This CDR3 contains 15 residues. Germline V gene sequence: CDR1 ENHRY, CDR2 SYGVKD. The CDR3 sequence is CAISGGAGKGTEAFF. DNA of the CDR3: TGTGCCATCAGTGGGGGGGCAGGCAAGGGCACTGAAGCTTTCTTT.

The chain couples TRBV7-9 to TRBJ2-7; unclear D gene. The CDR3 has 14 amino acids. The germline gives CDR1 SEHNR, CDR2 FQNEAQ (reference sequence). Trimming removed 5 bases at V and 2 bases at J, with 13 bases between. The CDR3 DNA is TGTGCCAGCAGCACATCCGGGTCAACCTACGAGCAGTACTTC. This codes for CASSTSGSTYEQYF. The full variable domain, rest sourced from reference TRBV7-9 and TRBJ2-7, is DTGVSQNPRHKITKRGQNVTFRCDPISEHNRLYWYRQTLGQGPEFLTYFQNEAQLEKSRLLSDRFSAERPKGSFSTLEIQRTEQGDSAMYLCASSTSGSTYEQYFGPGTRLTVT.

V and J are TRBV4-1 and TRBJ1-4; D call uncertain. This CDR3 has 15 amino acids. The germline V and J ends were trimmed by 0 bases and 5 bases, with 10 bases remaining between them. Germline V gene sequence: CDR1 MGHRA, CDR2 YSYEKL. The DNA for the CDR3 is TGCGCCAGCAGCCAAGATATTGGGTCCAATGAAAAACTGTTTTTT. Amino acids: CASSQDIGSNEKLFF.

V is TRBV12-3 or TRBV12-4 and J is TRBJ2-3; D may be TRBD2 (6 bases). The CDR3 spans 17 residues. Trimming took 4 bases from V and 2 from J, leaving 19 bases between them. DNA of the CDR3: TGTGCCAGCAGTTCCCTCCGGGGGATGAAAGACACAGATACGCAGTATTTT. It yields the protein CASSSLRGMKDTDTQYF.

In DNA form, the CDR3 reads TGTGCCAGCAGCTTTGCGCGGTTCCAAGAGACCCAGTACTTC. Its translation is CASSFARFQETQYF. This chain links TRBV5-5 with TRBJ2-5, with no clear D. CDR3 size: 14 residues. Germline V gene sequence: CDR1 SGHKS, CDR2 YYEKEE (reference sequence). V lost 2 bases, J lost 1 base, and 9 bases lay in between. Supplemented by reference TRBV5-5 and TRBJ2-5, the full variable domain reads DAGVTQSPTHLIKTRGQQVTLRCSPISGHKSVSWYQQVLGQGPQFIFQYYEKEERGRGNFPDRFSARQFPNYSSELNVNALLLGDSALYLCASSFARFQETQYFGPGTRLLVL.

This clonotype has a count of ten or more. This chain connects TRBV2 to TRBJ2-1; no clear D. The CDR3 loop spans 14 amino acids. The germline V and J ends were trimmed by 4 bases and 7 bases, with 14 bases remaining between them. Germline V gene sequence: CDR1 SNHLY, CDR2 FYNNEI. The CDR3 region has the DNA TGTGCCAGCAGTGTTCTCACAACGTGGAATGAGCAGTTCTTC. It yields the protein CASSVLTTWNEQFF.

This clonotype was found a few times. The chain is built from TRBV12-3 or TRBV12-4 and TRBJ2-5; D is possibly TRBD2 (5 bases). The V end was cut by 8 bases, the J end by 5 bases, with 12 bases between. The CDR3 covers 12 residues. This CDR3 reads CASGERRETQYF. The CDR3 nucleotides are TGTGCCAGCGGCGAACGGAGGGAGACCCAGTACTTC.

V and J are TRBV29-1 and TRBJ1-1, with unresolved D. Germline lookup yields CDR1 SQVTM and CDR2 ANQGSEA. The CDR3 consists of 12 residues. V was shortened by 7 bases and J by 1 base, with 10 bases between the two germline ends. The CDR3: CSGGRENTEAFF. The CDR3 nucleotides read TGCAGCGGCGGACGGGAGAACACTGAAGCTTTCTTT.

Turning to this clonotype: A much larger clone lies one base from this, so it may be a read error. The V and J genes are TRBV7-9 and TRBJ1-2; the D gene is possibly TRBD1 (6 bases). CDR1 and CDR2 (germline): SEHNR, FQNEAQ (reference sequence). The V and J ends lost 2 bases and 7 bases respectively, with 17 bases between them. The CDR3 length is 15 residues. CDR3 sequence: CASSLKRGATRGYTF. The CDR3, as DNA: TGTGCCAGCAGCTTAAAAAGGGGGGCCACACGTGGCTACACCTTC.

This clonotype came up a few times. J is TRBJ2-7 and V is TRBV3-1, with unresolved D. Germline CDR1 is LGHDT and CDR2 is YNNKEL (reference sequence). Trimming stripped 0 bases from V and 2 bases from J, with 11 bases between. The CDR3 runs to 15 residues. The CDR3 loop reads CASSQDVSSPYEQYF. The DNA of the CDR3 is TGTGCCAGCAGCCAAGATGTTTCATCTCCCTACGAGCAGTACTTC.

This chain connects TRBV12-3 or TRBV12-4 to TRBJ1-1, with D tentatively TRBD1 (6 bases). The CDR3 contains 15 residues. Trimming removed 7 bases from V and 1 base from J, with 16 bases in between. The CDR3 DNA reads TGTGCCAGCACCACTTCGGGGACAACGAACACTGAAGCTTTCTTT. It yields the protein CASTTSGTTNTEAFF.

This clonotype occurred a few times. The CDR3, as DNA: TGTGCCAGCTCTGGACAGGGGGAACAAGAGACCCAGTACTTC. Protein: CASSGQGEQETQYF. The genes are TRBV18 and TRBJ2-5, with TRBD1 identical over 10 bases. V was pared by 6 bases and J by 2 bases, with 3 bases of the junction left unmatched. CDR3 length: 14 amino acids. Per germline, CDR1 KGHSH and CDR2 LQKENI.

CDR3 sequence (DNA): TGTGCCAGCAGAGAGCAGGGAGGGTACGGGGGGAACACTGAAGCTTTCTTT. Translated, it gives CASREQGGYGGNTEAFF. The rearrangement joins TRBV28 to TRBJ1-1, with D perhaps matching TRBD1 (5 bases). The CDR3 length is 17 residues. Germline-derived CDR1 and CDR2 are MDHEN and SYDVKM. V shed 6 bases and J shed 1 base, with 21 bases lying between them.